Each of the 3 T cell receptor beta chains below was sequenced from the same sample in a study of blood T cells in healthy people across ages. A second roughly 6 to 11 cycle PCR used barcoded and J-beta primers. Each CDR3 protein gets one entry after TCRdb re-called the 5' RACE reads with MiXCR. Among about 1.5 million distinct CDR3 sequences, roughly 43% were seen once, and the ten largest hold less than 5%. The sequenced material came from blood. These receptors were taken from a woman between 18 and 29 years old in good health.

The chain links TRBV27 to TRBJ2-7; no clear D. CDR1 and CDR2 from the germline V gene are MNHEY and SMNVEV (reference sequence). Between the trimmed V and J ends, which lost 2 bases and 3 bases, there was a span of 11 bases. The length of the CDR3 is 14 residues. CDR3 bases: TGTGCCAGCAGTTTACCCGGACCGAACTACGAGCAGTACTTC. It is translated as CASSLPGPNYEQYF.

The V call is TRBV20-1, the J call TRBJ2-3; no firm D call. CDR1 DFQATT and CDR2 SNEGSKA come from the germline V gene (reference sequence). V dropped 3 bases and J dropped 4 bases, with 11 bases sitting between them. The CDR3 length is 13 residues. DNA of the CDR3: TGCAGTGCTAGGCTGTCCGAGTCAGATACGCAGTATTTT. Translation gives CSARLSESDTQYF.

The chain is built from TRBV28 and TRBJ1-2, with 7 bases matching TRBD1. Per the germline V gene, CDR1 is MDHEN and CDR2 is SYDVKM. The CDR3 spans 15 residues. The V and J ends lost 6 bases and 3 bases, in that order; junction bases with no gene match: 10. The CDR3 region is CASSLQGPGDYGYTF. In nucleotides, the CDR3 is TGTGCCAGCAGCCTACAGGGGCCGGGGGACTATGGCTACACCTTC.